One sample yielded the 28 T cell receptor beta chains listed below, sequenced in a study of blood T cells in healthy people across ages. Using a J-beta primer mix together with a sample-barcoded 5' primer, a second PCR was run for roughly 6 to 12 cycles. Each CDR3 protein gets one entry after TCRdb re-called the 5' RACE reads with MiXCR. This sample carries about 1.4 million distinct CDR3 sequences, roughly 59% of them seen once, and the ten largest clones take under 8.5%. The sample was blood. These TCRs come from a man aged 18 to 30 in good health.

The chain carries TRBV6-2 or TRBV6-3 and TRBJ2-7, with D tentatively TRBD1 or TRBD2 (6 bases each). This CDR3 contains 14 residues. The V gene's germline CDR1 is MNHEY and CDR2 SVGEGT. The V gene lost 2 bases and the J gene lost 7 bases, with 15 bases spanning the gap. The DNA for the CDR3 is TGTGCCAGCAGTTACGGGGGGCTTTACAATGAGCAGTACTTC. Translated, it gives CASSYGGLYNEQYF.

The CDR3 here is CASSLPLGTGEPYEQYF. CDR3 sequence (DNA): TGCGCCAGCAGTTTGCCTCTTGGGACAGGAGAGCCCTACGAGCAGTACTTC. The chain is built from TRBV5-1 and TRBJ2-7, with 8 bases lining up with TRBD1. The germline gives CDR1 SGHRS, CDR2 YFSETQ. The CDR3 is 17 amino acids. The V segment lost 5 bases and the J segment 2 bases; nucleotides outside the gene matches: 15.

This clonotype has more than one count but fewer than ten. The chain recombines TRBV7-8 with TRBJ2-7, with 8 nucleotides matching TRBD2. Germline values: CDR1 SGHVS, CDR2 FQNEAQ. The CDR3 has 16 residues. The trim removed 5 bases at V and 4 bases at J, leaving 13 bases unmatched. CDR3 DNA: TGTGCCAGCAGCCCCCCCCGGGGGGGCCTTCTTTACGAGCAGTACTTC. Its translation: CASSPPRGGLLYEQYF.

This sequence joins TRBV12-3 or TRBV12-4 and TRBJ2-5, with 7 nucleotides matching TRBD2. Trimming at V came to 5 bases and at J to 5 bases, leaving 8 bases not matched to a gene. The CDR3 has 14 amino acids. The CDR3 region is CASSPIAGTETQYF. DNA of the CDR3: TGTGCCAGCAGTCCAATAGCGGGCACGGAGACCCAGTACTTC.

The chain's CDR3 is CASRMTVQETQYF. CDR3 in DNA: TGTGCCAGCAGGATGACAGTCCAAGAGACCCAGTACTTC. The V and J genes are TRBV2 and TRBJ2-5; possibly TRBD1 for D (5 bases). CDR1 and CDR2 from the germline V gene are SNHLY and FYNNEI. V was cut by 6 bases and J by 1 base, with 9 bases left in between. The CDR3 is 13 residues long.

The table lists this clonotype with a count of one. The chain combines TRBV12-3 or TRBV12-4 with TRBJ2-3; D remains ambiguous. V was cut by 8 bases and J by 6 bases, with 12 bases left in between. This CDR3 comprises 12 residues. CDR3 protein: CASGPLPDTQYF. As DNA, the CDR3 is TGTGCCAGCGGGCCTTTACCCGATACGCAGTATTTT.

The genes are TRBV6-5 and TRBJ2-7, with TRBD2 identical over 11 bases. V trimming: 7 bases; J trimming: 6 bases; junction bases outside the gene matches: 8. The CDR3 contains 14 residues. Germline values: CDR1 MNHEY, CDR2 SVGAGI. Here the CDR3 DNA reads TGTGCCAGCACCGAACTAGCGGGGGTCGGCGAGCAGTACTTC. Translation gives CASTELAGVGEQYF.

The genes are TRBV29-1 and TRBJ2-3; D unresolved. V dropped 4 bases and J dropped 6 bases, with 5 bases sitting between them. Germline CDR1 is SQVTM and CDR2 is ANQGSEA. The CDR3 contains 10 residues. The CDR3 coding sequence is TGCAGCGTTGTTTGGGATACGCAGTATTTT. Translation: CSVVWDTQYF.

This sequence joins TRBV29-1 and TRBJ2-3, with TRBD1 matching 8 bases. Germline trimming cut 6 bases from V and 2 bases from J; bases unmatched to any gene: 7. The germline V gene encodes CDR1 SQVTM and CDR2 ANQGSEA. The CDR3 spans 14 residues. CDR3 DNA: TGCAGCGTGCCGGGACAGGACTCCACAGATACGCAGTATTTT. This translates into CSVPGQDSTDTQYF.

This clonotype was counted a single time. This rearrangement joins TRBV20-1 to TRBJ2-3; TRBD2 agrees at 9 bases. Germline assignment: CDR1 DFQATT and CDR2 SNEGSKA (reference sequence). The CDR3 contains 17 residues. Trimming cost V 3 bases and J 2 bases; bases outside gene matches: 12. DNA for the CDR3: TGCAGTGCTAGTGATCGGCTAGCGGGGAAATACACAGATACGCAGTATTTT. The encoded protein is CSASDRLAGKYTDTQYF.

The rearrangement links TRBV11-2 to TRBJ2-7; D possibly corresponds to TRBD1 (5 bases). The germline V and J ends were trimmed by 1 base and 0 bases, with 16 bases remaining between them. CDR1 is SGHAT and CDR2 is FQNNGV in the germline V gene. This CDR3 has 17 residues. The CDR3 is CASSLGRPRAPSYEQYF. CDR3 in DNA: TGTGCCAGCAGCTTAGGACGTCCCAGGGCCCCCTCCTACGAGCAGTACTTC.

The CDR3 loop reads CAISETRTGGGLETQYF. CDR3 nucleotide sequence: TGTGCCATCAGTGAGACCCGAACAGGAGGAGGCTTAGAGACCCAGTACTTC. This chain uses TRBV10-3 with TRBJ2-5, with D tentatively TRBD1 or TRBD2 (5 bases each). Trimming removed 2 bases from V and 4 bases from J, with 20 bases in between. CDR1 is ENHRY, CDR2 SYGVKD, per germline. The CDR3 is 17 amino acids.

In its sample, this clonotype was seen a few times. This chain connects TRBV27 to TRBJ1-6; D remains ambiguous. Between the trimmed V and J ends, which lost 5 bases and 4 bases, there was a span of 18 bases. This CDR3 is built from 17 residues. From germline, CDR1 is MNHEY and CDR2 SMNVEV (reference sequence). The CDR3 protein is CASSPVRGGSYNSPLHF. In nucleotides, the CDR3 is TGTGCCAGCAGTCCAGTCCGGGGAGGGTCTTATAATTCACCCCTCCACTTT.

This clonotype came up once. This chain connects TRBV4-1 to TRBJ1-3, with TRBD1 matching over 9 bases. The CDR3 runs to 15 residues. Trimming took 4 bases from V and 2 from J; bases not matched to a gene: 3. Germline V gene sequence: CDR1 MGHRA, CDR2 YSYEKL. The CDR3 here is CASSPQGAAGNTIYF. CDR3 DNA: TGCGCCAGCAGCCCACAGGGGGCAGCTGGAAACACCATATATTTT.

In this sample, this clonotype turned up many times. The chain employs TRBV12-3 or TRBV12-4 and TRBJ2-7, with unresolved D. Trimming pared 3 bases from V and 6 bases from J, leaving 9 bases between. This CDR3 is built from 12 residues. The CDR3 nucleotides read TGTGCCAGCAGTTTGGTTTTGGGCGAGCAGTACTTC. Translation: CASSLVLGEQYF.

This chain links TRBV2 with TRBJ1-4, with D perhaps TRBD1 (5 bases). There are 15 residues in the CDR3. Germline V gene lookup returns CDR1 SNHLY and CDR2 FYNNEI. V lost 7 bases and J lost 2, with 14 bases in between. The CDR3 reads CASKPQGLTNEKLFF. In DNA, the CDR3 is TGTGCCAGCAAACCTCAGGGTTTGACTAATGAAAAACTGTTTTTT.

This clonotype was recorded a few times. V is TRBV7-2 and J is TRBJ2-7; 7 bases are shared with TRBD2. Germline lookup yields CDR1 SGHTA and CDR2 FQGNSA. The CDR3 is 16 amino acids. The ends lost 3 bases at V and 1 base at J; junction bases unmatched: 9. The CDR3 bases are TGTGCCAGCAGCTTCTCGGCTAGCGGCCAGTCCTACGAGCAGTACTTC. Protein: CASSFSASGQSYEQYF.

This clonotype was found a few times. The CDR3 region is CSARDLHVHYGYTF. Written as DNA, the CDR3 is TGCAGTGCTAGAGATCTTCACGTCCACTATGGCTACACCTTC. The chain is built from TRBV20-1 and TRBJ1-2; D call uncertain. From germline, CDR1 is DFQATT and CDR2 SNEGSKA (reference sequence). The CDR3 is 14 amino acids. The V gene lost 0 bases and the J gene lost 3 bases, with 11 bases spanning the gap.

The chain is built from TRBV2 and TRBJ2-1; perhaps TRBD1 as D (6 bases). The length of the CDR3 is 12 residues. Germline V lookup: CDR1 SNHLY, CDR2 FYNNEI. V was shortened by 7 bases and J by 8 bases, with 12 bases between the two germline ends. CDR3 sequence: CASTRGWDEQFF. CDR3 in DNA: TGTGCCAGCACCAGGGGTTGGGATGAGCAGTTCTTC.

This chain uses TRBV6-2 or TRBV6-3 with TRBJ2-7, with D maybe TRBD1 (6 bases). The CDR3 contains 15 residues. The germline V and J ends were trimmed by 5 bases and 4 bases, with 18 bases remaining between them. Per the germline V gene, CDR1 is MNHEY and CDR2 is SVGEGT. CDR3 residues: CASSDPGTQGYEQYF. In nucleotides, the CDR3 is TGTGCCAGCAGTGACCCTGGGACACAGGGATACGAGCAGTACTTC.

The chain employs TRBV12-3 or TRBV12-4 and TRBJ1-3; perhaps TRBD1 as D (5 bases). The CDR3 runs to 18 residues. Trimming shortened V by 7 bases and J by 2 bases, and 24 bases separated the two germline ends. In DNA form, the CDR3 reads TGTGCCAGCACCACCAGCGGTGGGGTGGGACGCCCTGGAAACACCATATATTTT. This codes for CASTTSGGVGRPGNTIYF.

The chain employs TRBV18 and TRBJ1-2; TRBD1 is a possible D gene (5 bases). The germline gives CDR1 KGHSH, CDR2 LQKENI. The CDR3 has 17 amino acids. The V and J ends lost 3 bases and 0 bases respectively, with 17 bases between them. In nucleotides, the CDR3 is TGTGCCAGCTCACCCCAGGGCAGGGCGACGACTAACTATGGCTACACCTTC. Its translation: CASSPQGRATTNYGYTF.

This clonotype was counted only a few times. This chain joins TRBV5-1 and TRBJ2-7, with 7 bases lining up with TRBD2. Germline V gene lookup returns CDR1 SGHRS and CDR2 YFSETQ. The CDR3 is 13 amino acids. V lost 4 bases to trimming and J lost 4 bases; unmatched junction nucleotides: 5. The DNA of the CDR3 is TGCGCCAGCAGCCGACTAGCATTATACGAGCAGTACTTC. Its translation is CASSRLALYEQYF.

This clonotype was picked up a small number of times. V and J are TRBV25-1 and TRBJ2-6, with D perhaps matching TRBD1 (5 bases). V lost 3 bases and J 4 bases, leaving 13 bases between the germline ends. The CDR3 totals 16 residues. The germline CDR1 and CDR2 sequences are MGHDK and SYGVNS. Here the CDR3 reads CASSEIWGSGANVLTF. The CDR3 DNA reads TGTGCCAGCAGTGAGATTTGGGGCTCGGGGGCCAACGTCCTGACTTTC.

The gene calls are TRBV27 and TRBJ1-6; possible D gene TRBD1, 5 bases. Trimming pared 1 base from V and 9 bases from J, leaving 7 bases between. This CDR3 has 13 residues. Germline assignment: CDR1 MNHEY and CDR2 SMNVEV (reference sequence). Here the CDR3 DNA reads TGTGCCAGCAGTTTATACCAGGGTTCACCCCTCCACTTT. This sequence encodes CASSLYQGSPLHF.

This chain links TRBV5-1 with TRBJ2-7; D tentatively reads TRBD1 or TRBD2 (5 bases each). Germline-derived CDR1 and CDR2 are SGHRS and YFSETQ. Trimming took 4 bases from V and 4 from J, leaving 18 bases between them. The CDR3 contains 15 residues. The CDR3 DNA reads TGCGCCAGCAGCCCCTGGGACGGGATCCCATACGAGCAGTACTTC. Translating gives CASSPWDGIPYEQYF.

The chain employs TRBV18 and TRBJ2-7; D possibly matches TRBD1 or TRBD2 (5 bases each). This CDR3 has 16 residues. Germline CDR1 is KGHSH and CDR2 is LQKENI. Trimming left V 2 bases short and J 1 base short, with 15 bases between. CDR3 sequence reads: CASSPVPGSVSYEQYF. The CDR3 DNA reads TGTGCCAGCTCACCAGTCCCAGGGAGTGTATCCTACGAGCAGTACTTC.

The genes are TRBV7-2 and TRBJ2-7; the D gene is possibly TRBD1 (5 bases). The germline V gene encodes CDR1 SGHTA and CDR2 FQGNSA. The CDR3 runs to 14 residues. V gave up 4 bases and J gave up 2 bases, with 12 bases separating them. CDR3: CASSSPRGAYEQYF. The CDR3 DNA reads TGTGCCAGCAGCTCCCCTAGGGGTGCCTACGAGCAGTACTTC.